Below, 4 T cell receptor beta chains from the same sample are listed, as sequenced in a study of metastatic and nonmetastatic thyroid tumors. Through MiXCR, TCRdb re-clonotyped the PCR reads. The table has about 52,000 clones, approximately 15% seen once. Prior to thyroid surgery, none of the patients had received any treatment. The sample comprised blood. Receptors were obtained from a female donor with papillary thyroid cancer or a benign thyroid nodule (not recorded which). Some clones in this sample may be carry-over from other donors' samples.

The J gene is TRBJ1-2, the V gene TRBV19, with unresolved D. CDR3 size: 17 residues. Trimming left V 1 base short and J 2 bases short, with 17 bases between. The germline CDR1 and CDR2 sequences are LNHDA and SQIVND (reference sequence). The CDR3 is CASSIAPWQTINYGYTF. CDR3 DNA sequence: TGTGCCAGTAGTATAGCCCCATGGCAGACGATCAACTATGGCTACACCTTC.

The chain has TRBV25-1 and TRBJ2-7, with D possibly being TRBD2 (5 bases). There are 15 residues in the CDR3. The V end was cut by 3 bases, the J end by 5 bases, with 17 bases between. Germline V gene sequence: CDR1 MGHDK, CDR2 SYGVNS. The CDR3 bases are TGTGCCAGCAGTGACCCTAGCTTGAGGATCCACGAGCAGTACTTC. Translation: CASSDPSLRIHEQYF.

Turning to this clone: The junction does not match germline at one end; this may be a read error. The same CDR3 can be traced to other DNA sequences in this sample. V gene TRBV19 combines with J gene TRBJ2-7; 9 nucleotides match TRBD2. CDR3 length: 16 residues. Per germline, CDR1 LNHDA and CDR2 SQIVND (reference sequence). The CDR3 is CASSISAVAGVDEQYF. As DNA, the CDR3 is TGTGCCAGCAGTATTTCTGCCGTAGCGGGAGTGGACGAGCAGTACTTC.

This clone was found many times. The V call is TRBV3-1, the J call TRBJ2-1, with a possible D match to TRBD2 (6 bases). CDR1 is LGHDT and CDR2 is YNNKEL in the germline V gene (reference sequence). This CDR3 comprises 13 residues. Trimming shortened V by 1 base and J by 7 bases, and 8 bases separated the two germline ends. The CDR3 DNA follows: TGTGCCAGCAGCCAAGTCGCGGGGAATGAGCAGTTCTTC. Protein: CASSQVAGNEQFF.